This T cell receptor (beta chain) was sequenced in a study of cytomegalovirus exposure and HLA in healthy donors. This clone has a single count. V lost 6 bases, J lost 4 bases, and 8 bases stayed unmatched. CDR1 MNHEY and CDR2 SVGAGI come from the germline V gene. CDR3 length: 15 amino acids. The PCR was carried out with 60 Vbeta primers and 13 Jbeta primers. Using immunoSEQ multiplex PCR, the repertoire was profiled, and TCRdb retains in-frame clones only, with some absent. The sample holds more than 95,000 clones, 81% seen once. The source material was PBMCs. This chain joins TRBV6-5 and TRBJ2-7; 11 nucleotides line up with TRBD2. The TCR originated in a woman aged 25 to 39 in good health and CMV-seronegative. CDR3 coding DNA: TGTGCCAGCAGCATCGGGACTAGCGGTCTATACGAGCAGTACTTC. Amino acid sequence: CASSIGTSGLYEQYF.